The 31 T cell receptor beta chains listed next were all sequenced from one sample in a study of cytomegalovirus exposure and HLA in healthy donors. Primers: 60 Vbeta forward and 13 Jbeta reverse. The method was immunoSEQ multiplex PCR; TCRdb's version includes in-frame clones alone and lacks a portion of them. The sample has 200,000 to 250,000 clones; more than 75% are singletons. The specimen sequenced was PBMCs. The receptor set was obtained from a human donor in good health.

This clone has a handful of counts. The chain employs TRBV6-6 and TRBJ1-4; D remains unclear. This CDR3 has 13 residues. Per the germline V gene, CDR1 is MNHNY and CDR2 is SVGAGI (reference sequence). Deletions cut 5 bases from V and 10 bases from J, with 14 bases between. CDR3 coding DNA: TGTGCCAGCAGTACCCCGGTCGCCGGAAAACTGTTTTTT. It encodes CASSTPVAGKLFF.

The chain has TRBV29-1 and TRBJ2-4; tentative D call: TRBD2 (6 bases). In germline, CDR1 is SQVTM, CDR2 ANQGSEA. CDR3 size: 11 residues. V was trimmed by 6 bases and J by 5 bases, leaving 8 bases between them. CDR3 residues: CSVPGENIQYF. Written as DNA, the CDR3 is TGCAGCGTACCGGGAGAAAACATTCAGTACTTC.

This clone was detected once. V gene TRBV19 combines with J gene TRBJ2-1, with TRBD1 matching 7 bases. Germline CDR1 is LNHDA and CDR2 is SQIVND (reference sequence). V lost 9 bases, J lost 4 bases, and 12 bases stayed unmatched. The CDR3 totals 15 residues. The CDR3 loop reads CASHEGQPAYNEQFF. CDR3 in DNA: TGTGCCAGCCATGAGGGACAGCCGGCGTACAATGAGCAGTTCTTC. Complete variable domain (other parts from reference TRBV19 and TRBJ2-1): DGGITQSPKYLFRKEGQNVTLSCEQNLNHDAMYWYRQDPGQGLRLIYYSQIVNDFQKGDIAEGYSVSREKKESFPLTVTSAQKNPTAFYLCASHEGQPAYNEQFFGPGTRLTVL.

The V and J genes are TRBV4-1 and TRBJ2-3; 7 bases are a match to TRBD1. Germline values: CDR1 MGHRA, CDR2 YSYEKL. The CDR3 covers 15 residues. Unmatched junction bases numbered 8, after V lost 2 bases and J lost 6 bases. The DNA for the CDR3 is TGCGCCAGCAGCCAACGGAAGGAACAGGGGGATACGCAGTATTTT. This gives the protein CASSQRKEQGDTQYF.

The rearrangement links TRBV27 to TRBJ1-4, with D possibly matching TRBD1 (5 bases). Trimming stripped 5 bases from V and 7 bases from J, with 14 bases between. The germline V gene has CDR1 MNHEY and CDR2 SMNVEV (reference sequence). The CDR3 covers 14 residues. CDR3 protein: CASSQGRLVEKLFF. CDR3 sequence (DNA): TGTGCCAGCAGTCAGGGTCGGTTGGTTGAAAAACTGTTTTTT. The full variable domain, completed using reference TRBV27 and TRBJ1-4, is EAQVTQNPRYLITVTGKKLTVTCSQNMNHEYMSWYRQDPGLGLRQIYYSMNVEVTDKGDVPEGYKVSRKEKRNFPLILESPSPNQTSLYFCASSQGRLVEKLFFGSGTQLSVL.

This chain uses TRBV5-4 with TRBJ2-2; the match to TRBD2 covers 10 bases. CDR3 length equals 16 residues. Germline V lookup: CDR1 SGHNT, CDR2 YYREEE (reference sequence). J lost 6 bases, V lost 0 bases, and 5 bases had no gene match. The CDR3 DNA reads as TGTGCCAGCAGCTTGGATCCTAGCGGGAGCGCCGGGGAGCTGTTTTTT. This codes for CASSLDPSGSAGELFF.

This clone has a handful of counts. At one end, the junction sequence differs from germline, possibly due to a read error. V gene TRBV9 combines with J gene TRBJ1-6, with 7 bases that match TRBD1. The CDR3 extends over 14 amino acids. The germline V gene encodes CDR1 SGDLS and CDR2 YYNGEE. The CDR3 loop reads CASSRDRQDSALHF. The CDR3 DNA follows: TGTGCCAGCAGCCGGGACAGACAAGATTCAGCCCTCCACTTT.

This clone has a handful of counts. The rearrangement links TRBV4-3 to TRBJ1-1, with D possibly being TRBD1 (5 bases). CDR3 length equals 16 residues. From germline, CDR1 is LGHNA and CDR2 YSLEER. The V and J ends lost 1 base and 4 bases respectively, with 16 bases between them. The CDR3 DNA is TGCGCCAGCAGCCAAGGAGTGGGCAGGGTGATCACTGAAGCTTTCTTT. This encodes CASSQGVGRVITEAFF.

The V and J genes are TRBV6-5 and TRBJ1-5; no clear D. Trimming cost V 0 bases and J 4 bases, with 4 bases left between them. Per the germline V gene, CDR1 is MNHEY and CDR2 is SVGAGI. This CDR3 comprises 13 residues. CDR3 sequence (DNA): TGTGCCAGCAGTTACTCGTCAAATCAGCCCCAGCATTTT. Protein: CASSYSSNQPQHF.

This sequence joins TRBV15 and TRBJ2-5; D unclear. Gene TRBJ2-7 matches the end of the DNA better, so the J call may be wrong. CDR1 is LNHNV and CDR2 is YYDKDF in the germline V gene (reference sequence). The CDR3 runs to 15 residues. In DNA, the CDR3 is TGTGCCACCAGCAGAGAGAGCCAAGCACCCTACGAGCAGTACTTC. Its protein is CATSRESQAPYEQYF.

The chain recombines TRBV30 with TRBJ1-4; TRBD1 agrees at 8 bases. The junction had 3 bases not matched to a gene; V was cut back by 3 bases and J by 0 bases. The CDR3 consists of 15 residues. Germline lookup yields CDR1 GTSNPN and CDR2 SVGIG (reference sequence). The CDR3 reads CAWREQGATNEKLFF. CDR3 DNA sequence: TGTGCCTGGAGGGAACAGGGGGCAACTAATGAAAAACTGTTTTTT.

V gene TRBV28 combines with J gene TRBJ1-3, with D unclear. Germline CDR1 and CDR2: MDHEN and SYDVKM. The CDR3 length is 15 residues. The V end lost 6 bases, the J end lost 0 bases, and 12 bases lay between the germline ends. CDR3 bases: TGTGCCAGCAGCTGCCTCGGGAGCTCTGGAAACACCATATATTTT. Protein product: CASSCLGSSGNTIYF.

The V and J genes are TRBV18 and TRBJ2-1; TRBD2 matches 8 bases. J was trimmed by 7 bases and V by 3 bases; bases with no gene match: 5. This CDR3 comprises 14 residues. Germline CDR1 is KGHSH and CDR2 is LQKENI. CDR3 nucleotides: TGTGCCAGCTCACCCCCGGGAGGGATAAATGAGCAGTTCTTC. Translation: CASSPPGGINEQFF.

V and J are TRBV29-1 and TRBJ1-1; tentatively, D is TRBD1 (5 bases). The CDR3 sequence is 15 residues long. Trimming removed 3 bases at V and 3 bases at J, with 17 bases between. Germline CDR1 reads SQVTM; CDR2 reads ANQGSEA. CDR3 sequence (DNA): TGCAGCGTTGACGAAACTCAGGCCAGGGACACTGAAGCTTTCTTT. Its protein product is CSVDETQARDTEAFF.

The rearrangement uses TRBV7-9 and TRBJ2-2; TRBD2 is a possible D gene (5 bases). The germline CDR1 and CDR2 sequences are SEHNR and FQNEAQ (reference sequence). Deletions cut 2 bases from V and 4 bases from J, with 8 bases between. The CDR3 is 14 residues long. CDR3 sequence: CASSLIGSTGELFF. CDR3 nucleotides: TGTGCCAGCAGCTTAATAGGGAGCACCGGGGAGCTGTTTTTT.

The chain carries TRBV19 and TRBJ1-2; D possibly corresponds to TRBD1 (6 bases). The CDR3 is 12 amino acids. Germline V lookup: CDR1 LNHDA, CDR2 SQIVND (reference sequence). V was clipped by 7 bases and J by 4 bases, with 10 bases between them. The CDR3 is CASKGGAYGYTF. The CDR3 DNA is TGTGCCAGTAAGGGGGGGGCCTATGGCTACACCTTC.

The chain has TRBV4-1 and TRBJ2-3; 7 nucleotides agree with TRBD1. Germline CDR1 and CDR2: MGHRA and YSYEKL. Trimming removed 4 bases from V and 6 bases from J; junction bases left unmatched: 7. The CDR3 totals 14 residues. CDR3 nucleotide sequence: TGCGCCAGCAGCCTTCAGGGACAGTCGGATACGCAGTATTTT. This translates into CASSLQGQSDTQYF.

The CDR3 spells CASSQGTANTGELFF. The DNA for the CDR3 is TGTGCCAGCAGCCAAGGGACAGCAAACACCGGGGAGCTGTTTTTT. The V call is TRBV11-3, the J call TRBJ2-2; the match to TRBD1 covers 7 bases. The germline V gene has CDR1 SGHNT and CDR2 YENEEA. The junction had 5 bases not matched to a gene; V was cut back by 5 bases and J by 2 bases. The CDR3 spans 15 residues.

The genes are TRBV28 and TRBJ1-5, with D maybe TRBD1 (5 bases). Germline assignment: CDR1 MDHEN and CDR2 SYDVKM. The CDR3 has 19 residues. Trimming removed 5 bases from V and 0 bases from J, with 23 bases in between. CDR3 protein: CASSVNGHLRTGSNQPQHF. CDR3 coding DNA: TGTGCCAGCAGTGTAAATGGACATCTCCGTACCGGTAGCAATCAGCCCCAGCATTTT.

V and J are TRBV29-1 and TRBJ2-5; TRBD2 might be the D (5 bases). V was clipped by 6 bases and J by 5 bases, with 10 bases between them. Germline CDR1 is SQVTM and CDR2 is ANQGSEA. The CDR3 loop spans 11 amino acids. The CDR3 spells CSVPGGETQYF. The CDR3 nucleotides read TGCAGCGTCCCAGGCGGGGAGACCCAGTACTTC.

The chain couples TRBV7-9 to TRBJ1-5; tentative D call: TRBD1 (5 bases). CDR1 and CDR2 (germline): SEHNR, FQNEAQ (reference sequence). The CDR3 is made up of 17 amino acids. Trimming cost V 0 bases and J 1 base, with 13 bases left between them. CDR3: CASSLAETGASNQPQHF. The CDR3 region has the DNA TGTGCCAGCAGCTTAGCAGAAACAGGAGCAAGCAATCAGCCCCAGCATTTT.

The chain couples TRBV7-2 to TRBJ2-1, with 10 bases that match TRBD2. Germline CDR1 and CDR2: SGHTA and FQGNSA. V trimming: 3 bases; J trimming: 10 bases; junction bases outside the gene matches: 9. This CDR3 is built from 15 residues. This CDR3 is CASSFLAGVFGEQFF. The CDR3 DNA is TGTGCCAGCAGCTTTCTAGCGGGAGTCTTTGGGGAGCAGTTCTTC.

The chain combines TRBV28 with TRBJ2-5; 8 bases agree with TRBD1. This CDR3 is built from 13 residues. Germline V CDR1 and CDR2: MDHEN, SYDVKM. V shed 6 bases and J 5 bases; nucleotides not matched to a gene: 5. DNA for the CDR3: TGTGCCAGCAGCCCAGGACAGGGCGAGACCCAGTACTTC. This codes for CASSPGQGETQYF.

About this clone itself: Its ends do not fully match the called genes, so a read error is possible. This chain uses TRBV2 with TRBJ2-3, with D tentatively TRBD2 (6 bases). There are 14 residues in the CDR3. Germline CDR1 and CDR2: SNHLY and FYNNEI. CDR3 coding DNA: TGTGCCAGCAACGACGGGAGAAGCAGAGATACGCAGTATTTT. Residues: CASNDGRSRDTQYF.

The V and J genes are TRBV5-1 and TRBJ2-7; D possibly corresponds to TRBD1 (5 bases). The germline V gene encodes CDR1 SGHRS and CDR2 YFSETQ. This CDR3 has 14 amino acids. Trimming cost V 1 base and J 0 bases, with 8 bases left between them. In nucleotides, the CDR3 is TGCGCCAGCAGCTTGACAGGTCTCTCCTACGAGCAGTACTTC. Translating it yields CASSLTGLSYEQYF.

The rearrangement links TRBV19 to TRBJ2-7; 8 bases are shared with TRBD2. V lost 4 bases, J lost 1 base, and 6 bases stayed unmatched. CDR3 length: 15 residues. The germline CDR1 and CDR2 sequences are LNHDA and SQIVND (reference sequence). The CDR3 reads CASSRAAGESYEQYF. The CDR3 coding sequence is TGTGCCAGTAGTAGGGCAGCGGGAGAGTCCTACGAGCAGTACTTC.

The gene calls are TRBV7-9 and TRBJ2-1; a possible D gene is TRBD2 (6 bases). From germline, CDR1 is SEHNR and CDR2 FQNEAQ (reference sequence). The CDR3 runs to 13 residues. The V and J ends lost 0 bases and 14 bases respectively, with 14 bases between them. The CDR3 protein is CASSLAVSGREFF. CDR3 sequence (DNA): TGTGCCAGCAGCTTAGCAGTTAGCGGTCGGGAGTTCTTC.

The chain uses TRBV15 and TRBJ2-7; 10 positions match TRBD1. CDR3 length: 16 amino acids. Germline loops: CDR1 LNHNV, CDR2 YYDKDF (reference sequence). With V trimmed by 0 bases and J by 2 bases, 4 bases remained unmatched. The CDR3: CATSRDRGQGAYEQYF. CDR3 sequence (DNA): TGTGCCACCAGCAGAGATCGAGGACAGGGGGCCTACGAGCAGTACTTC.

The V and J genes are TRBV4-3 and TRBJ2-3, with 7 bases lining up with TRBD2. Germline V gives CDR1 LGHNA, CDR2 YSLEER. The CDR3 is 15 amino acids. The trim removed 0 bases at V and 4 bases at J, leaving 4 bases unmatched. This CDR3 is CASSQDRGSSDTQYF. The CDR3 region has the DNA TGCGCCAGCAGCCAAGATCGCGGGAGCTCAGATACGCAGTATTTT.

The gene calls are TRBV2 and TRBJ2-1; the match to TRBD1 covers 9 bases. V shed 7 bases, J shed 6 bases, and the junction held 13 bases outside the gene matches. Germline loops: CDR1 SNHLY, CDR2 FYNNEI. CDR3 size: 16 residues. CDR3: CASTPLTGTGSNEQFF. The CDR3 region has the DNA TGTGCCAGCACCCCCTTGACCGGGACAGGGTCCAATGAGCAGTTCTTC.

The CDR3 DNA reads TGTGCCAGTAGTATCCGGACAGGGGGCGCCGACACTGAAGCTTTCTTT. It translates to CASSIRTGGADTEAFF. The chain recombines TRBV19 with TRBJ1-1; 11 nucleotides agree with TRBD1. Trimming took 3 bases from V and 3 from J; bases not matched to a gene: 6. The CDR3 runs 16 residues. CDR1 is LNHDA, CDR2 SQIVND, per germline (reference sequence).